This TCR beta chain was observed in a study of cytomegalovirus exposure and HLA in healthy donors (dated by TCRdb to the late 2010s). Regarding the study in general: According to a later analysis, the 120 or so validation repertoires were produced on the same platform as the 600 to 850 repertoires of the first cohort. The study was designed to test whether signatures of past pathogen exposure could be identified by cataloging public T cell receptors. Along with the roughly 670-subject first cohort, a separate validation cohort of over a hundred different subjects was used. To predict cytomegalovirus infection status, the study combined high-throughput TCR immunosequencing, statistical association of individual TCRs with disease status, and machine learning. The full study reports these points: A few of the identified cytomegalovirus-associated TCR beta chains were confirmed in vitro to be specific for cytomegalovirus antigens. All 120 or so repertoires were used to score co-occurrence in the validation cohort in a later analysis, because that analysis had no HLA typing for the cohort. Subsequent analysis determined that TCRs grouped into clusters in the first cohort also showed a tendency toward co-occurrence across the 120 validation repertoires, and 90% to 95% of cluster scores exceeded 0. In the study, some 160 TCR beta chains were listed as associated with cytomegalovirus. The authors suggested that the approach could potentially be extended to other disease states and immunological phenotypes. While some public TCRs were present in many individuals, most TCR sequences turned up only very rarely across donors. Cytomegalovirus status was reported to be diagnosed by the classifier with high specificity and sensitivity in both the original and validation cohorts.

Comment on this clone: The antigen it binds to is not known. No clone much larger than this one lies a single base away; base qualities are absent.

The CDR3 spans 16 residues, from the cysteine through the phenylalanine. Only the CDR3 portion is preserved as DNA: 48 bases, with reading frame beginning at the first base. Between the V and J ends, shortened by 1 base and 4 bases respectively, the junction contains 14 bases. Reading the germline V gene (reference sequence) gives CDR1 LNHDA and CDR2 SQIVND. Separate from the roughly 660-subject first cohort, the validation cohort of over 90 subjects was the group to which the donors belonged. The method was the immunoSEQ multiplex PCR assay. Per the source publication's procedure: To diagnose cytomegalovirus status from the catalog of TCR beta chain sequences, a statistical classification framework was built. In TCRdb, the immuneACCESS table is reduced to in-frame sequences with V and J assigned. These tables do not hold every clone; where another copy was compared, an unresolved V gene accounts for under half, and the others remain unexplained. D and trimming come from the DNA, and the V and J calls and clone size come from that table. This sample holds around 300,000 clones; 86% were observed only once. Roughly 0.99% of the sample belongs to the ten largest clones.

Sequencing used PBMCs. This sequence originates from a woman between 18 and 29 years old in good health and CMV-seronegative. The sequence joins TRBV19 to TRBJ1-5; the best D guess is TRBD1, with 5 bases matching. The DNA is TGTGCCAGTAGTATAGGGCAGGGTATATGGAATCAGCCCCAGCATTTT. This codes for CASSIGQGIWNQPQHF. This CDR3, with the reference TRBV19 and TRBJ1-5 proteins standing in past its ends, gives the full variable domain DGGITQSPKYLFRKEGQNVTLSCEQNLNHDAMYWYRQDPGQGLRLIYYSQIVNDFQKGDIAEGYSVSREKKESFPLTVTSAQKNPTAFYLCASSIGQGIWNQPQHFGDGTRLSIL.